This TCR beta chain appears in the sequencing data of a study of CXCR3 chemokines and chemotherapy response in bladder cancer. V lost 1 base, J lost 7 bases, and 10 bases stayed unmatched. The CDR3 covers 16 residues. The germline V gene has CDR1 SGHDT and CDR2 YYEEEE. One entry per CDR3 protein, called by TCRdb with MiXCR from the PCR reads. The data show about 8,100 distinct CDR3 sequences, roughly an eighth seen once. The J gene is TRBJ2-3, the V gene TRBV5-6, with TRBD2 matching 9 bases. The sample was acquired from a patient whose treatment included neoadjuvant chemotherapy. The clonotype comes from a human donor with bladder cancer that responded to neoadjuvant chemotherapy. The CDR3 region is CASSLIRAGGLNTQYF. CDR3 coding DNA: TGTGCCAGCAGCTTGATCCGGGCGGGGGGGCTGAATACGCAGTATTTT.